The clone carrying this T cell receptor beta chain was recorded at least ten times. The antigen is not known. The sample belongs to a study of T-cell reconstitution after alpha-beta-depleted transplantation in children. Study outcomes and limitations: About two months after transplant, alpha-beta T cells reportedly came from several hundred expanded graft clones. After one year, T-cell counts and TCRbeta diversity mostly came from new T cells. For some patients, TCRbeta diversity was high at day 60 because of recipient T cells and thymic progenitors that survived.

The TCRbeta library was prepared with unique molecular identifiers. TCRdb re-analysed the PCR reads in MiXCR, keeping a single row per CDR3 protein. The sample has 700,000 to 850,000 distinct CDR3 sequences, roughly 15% seen once. The CDR3 extends over 14 amino acids. Per the germline V gene, CDR1 is WNHNN and CDR2 is SYGVQD (reference sequence). The germline V and J ends were trimmed by 5 bases and 4 bases, with 12 bases remaining between them. The J gene is TRBJ2-1, the V gene TRBV10-1, with D possibly being TRBD1 or TRBD2 (5 bases each). The clonotype comes from a male patient younger than 18 who had a stem cell transplant for acute lymphoblastic leukemia, so the T cells may come from the graft donor. Specimen: PBMCs, mostly from graft donor cells, collected 360 days after TCRalphabeta/CD19-depleted stem cell transplant. The CDR3 loop is CASSSSGAYNEQFF. The CDR3, as DNA: TGCGCCAGCAGTTCCTCCGGGGCTTACAATGAGCAGTTCTTC.